This T cell receptor (beta chain) originates from a study of blood T cell repertoires in COVID-19. Across the whole study: Both acute and convalescent COVID-19 samples were obtained from the United States, Italy and Spain. In each case, the material was cDNA or gDNA derived from T cells, B-cell-depleted T cells, or PBMCs.

In the original processing: It was from reference gene primer amplification that nucleated cell counts were estimated. Profiled with immunoSEQ multiplex PCR; TCRdb holds only in-frame clones, not every one. The D gene and trimming were derived from the DNA, and the V and J assignments and clone size from that table. The table records under 250,000 clones, roughly 88% of them present only once. Germline CDR1 and CDR2: MDHEN and SYDVKM. The V end was cut by 2 bases, the J end by 0 bases, with 11 bases between. This CDR3 has 16 residues. The chain joins TRBV28 to TRBJ2-1, with TRBD2 as a possible D gene (6 bases). Sample: peripheral blood. The clonotype was recovered from a human donor in a cohort sampled during active COVID-19. CDR3 sequence: CASSLSGGISYNEQFF. The CDR3 nucleotides read TGTGCCAGCAGTTTAAGTGGCGGGATCTCCTACAATGAGCAGTTCTTC.